This record covers a single T cell receptor (beta chain). Its binding antigen is unknown. No base qualities exist here, and no much larger clone lies one base off it. Library preparation was by the immunoSEQ multiplex PCR assay. A mixture of 60 forward primers for TCR Vbeta segments and 13 reverse primers for TCR Jbeta segments was used in the multiplex PCR. The CDR3 region of rearranged TCR beta genes was amplified from genomic DNA with a multiplex PCR assay. On the Illumina HiSeq System, the amplified TCR beta libraries were sequenced as 87-base-pair reads. Per the authors' processing: A later analysis counted some 80 million unique TCR beta chains across the 700 or so repertoires, and 9.5 million to 11 million of these chains were shared by at least two donors. Raw reads were error-corrected and collapsed into unique sequences by a nearest-neighbor algorithm in which closely related sequences were merged to remove PCR and sequencing errors. CDR3 sequences were aligned to IMGT reference sequences to assign V, D and J gene segments. For a sequence to be retained, a match of at least six nucleotides was required to both a V gene segment and a J gene segment. Rearrangements were called productive when the CDR3 lacked stop codons and stayed in frame with V and J; all others were non-productive. Following IMGT convention, CDR3 was defined as the stretch from the second conserved V-encoded cysteine to the conserved J-encoded phenylalanine. The earlier analysis of some 550 of the donors excluded any sequence lacking an unambiguous match to a single V gene segment. In an earlier analysis of more than 500 of the donors, a V segment was called functional when productive rearrangements were above 56.7%, and segregating when the standard deviation between donors exceeded 5%. A statistical classification framework was built to diagnose cytomegalovirus status from the catalog of TCR beta chain sequences. V and J gene assignment, in a later analysis, came from comparing TCR nucleotide sequences with IMGT/GENE-DB human TR gene sequences. A later analysis assigned CDR3 sequences and most-parsimonious VDJ recombination scenarios with the TCRdist pipeline. In a later analysis, each TCR beta chain was defined by its CDR3 amino acid sequence together with its V-gene family, and reads lacking a unique V-gene family were excluded. As a way to deal with suspected cross-contamination and a sequencing artifact, a later analysis dropped 640 or so nucleotide sequences that were highly shared and had low generation probability. In a later analysis, a clonal expansion index for each public chain was calculated from normalized within-repertoire ranks of inferred template counts. In a later analysis, generation probabilities were computed using a VDJ recombination model fitted to out-of-frame rearrangements, and the results were checked against IGoR. In a later analysis, hypergeometric tests were used to score TCR-TCR, TCR-HLA and TCR-CMV co-occurrence, with a repertoire-size bias correction applied to TCR pairs. In a later analysis, false discovery rates were estimated by permuting HLA or CMV assignments 20 times. A later analysis grouped co-occurring TCRs with DBSCAN, adding TCRdist sequence similarity when clustering within HLA-allele-positive subsets. Repertoires with fewer than 30,000 or more than 120,000 public chains were left out of co-occurrence clustering, as were about 5 repertoires with anomalous nucleotide sharing. The source is immuneACCESS, and TCRdb retained only in-frame sequences with V and J called. Part of the clones is not carried over; for the studies checked, unresolved V genes explain less than half of this, and the remainder is unexplained. That table furnishes V, J and clone size, whereas the DNA furnished D and trimming. Across this sample there are about 88,000 clones, with 85% to 90% seen only once. The ten largest clones take up 2% to 2.5% of the sample.

Measured from the cysteine to the phenylalanine, the CDR3 is 12 residues long. The DNA shown is the 36-base CDR3, in frame from base 1. CDR1 and CDR2, looked up from the germline V gene, are SQVTM and ANQGSEA. The V end gives up 0 bases and the J end 9 bases, leaving 2 bases in the junction not matched to a gene. These data belong to a study of cytomegalovirus exposure and HLA in healthy donors (dated by TCRdb to about 2017). Regarding the study in general: In an earlier analysis of fewer than 750 of the donors, approximately 260 Gb of sequence data and 117 million unique TCR beta sequences from approximately 180 million T cells were reported. Roughly 300 gigabases of sequencing data and around 87 million unique TCR sequences were included in an early release covering about 700 HLA-typed donors. Among the roughly 400 genotyped donors, under 90% belonged to the genetic ancestry cluster associated with self-reported Caucasian donors. The study aimed to test whether cataloging public T cell receptors could reveal signatures of past pathogen exposure. Using immunosequencing, the study profiled T cell repertoires from fewer than 700 subjects and related those repertoires to cytomegalovirus serostatus. Along with the approximately 650-subject first cohort, a separate validation cohort of over a hundred different subjects was used. High-throughput TCR immunosequencing, statistical association of individual TCRs with disease status, and machine learning were combined to predict cytomegalovirus infection status. A later analysis re-examined previously published TCR beta repertoires from roughly 720 donors and added high-resolution HLA genotyping to investigate patterns of TCR occurrence. The later analysis used no new phenotypic data to find candidate immune exposures, relying instead on TCR beta sequences and their occurrence across donors. In an earlier analysis of about 590 of the donors, high-throughput TCR beta sequencing was used to judge whether each TCR beta V gene segment behaved as functional or pseudogenic. Donor age, sex, ethnicity and CMV serostatus were collected together with the repertoire data. In a later genetic analysis, genome-wide SNP genotypes for about three fifths of the 666 donors were used, and that subset was treated as a discovery cohort. All discovery cohort repertoires had been generated using a single sequencing platform. HLA typing included class I and class II loci at four-digit resolution. Typing coverage differed by locus: A, B, C, DRB1 and DQB1 were typed in roughly 620-630 donors, DQA1 in about 550, DPA1 in some 610, and DPB1 in approximately 450. Roughly 5 DR-DQ haplotypes were treated as single units for association and clustering because of strong linkage in the cohort. Among almost 400 genotyped donors of the cohort, an average of 235,054 unique TCR beta nucleotide sequences were sequenced per donor, around a sixth of them non-productive. Findings and caveats that apply to the study as a whole: A group of highly shared sequence variants was considered likely to be a technical artifact of the sequencing pipeline. Specific HLA alleles were associated with 15,000 to 20,000 TCR beta sequences at a false discovery rate of 0.05 in a later analysis. A few of the identified cytomegalovirus-associated TCR beta chains were confirmed in vitro to be specific for cytomegalovirus antigens. An association between a missense DCLRE1C variant and V-gene and J-gene trimming of TCR beta chains was found in a later genetic analysis and replicated in an independent cohort. A later analysis found that HLA-associated TCR beta chains were more clonally expanded and had lower generation probabilities than equally common non-associated chains. A later analysis found that most CMV-associated TCR beta chains appeared HLA-restricted, with HLA associations seemingly driven largely by CMV exposure. Assigning TCR associations to individual alleles was difficult when HLA alleles, especially DR and DQ, strongly co-occurred. Linkage disequilibrium might explain the correlated functional status among segregating V segments, but an unknown experimental factor could not be excluded. A further reported finding was that TCR beta sequences accurately predicted the HLA-A and HLA-B alleles for most subjects in the first cohort. Only TCR beta chains were sequenced in this cohort, and the absence of alpha or paired-chain data limited detectable features. Roughly uniform sequencing depth across donors was assumed in presence/absence analyses, although this assumption may not hold. Compared with the roughly 700-donor mean, donors in an Asian-associated ancestry cluster had fewer N-insertions in productive TCRs, according to a later genetic analysis. Several of the top co-occurrence clusters appeared to be linked to parvovirus B19, influenza, CMV and Epstein-Barr virus, according to a later analysis. The 87-base-pair reads could not distinguish some IMGT-functional V segments, including TRBV6-2 and TRBV6-3, so those segments were excluded. Broadly in line with IMGT annotations, most TCR beta V segments showed up in productive rearrangements about 87% or about 30% of the time in an earlier analysis of several hundred of the donors. A total of fewer than 200 TCR beta chains were listed by the study as associated with cytomegalovirus. The authors suggested that the approach could potentially be extended to other disease states and immunological phenotypes. In a later analysis, TCR association rates were found to vary across HLA loci, with the most associated TCRs seen for DRB1 alleles and the fewest for HLA-C alleles. Most TCR sequences were observed very rarely across donors, whereas some public TCRs were present in many individuals. Because HLA typing was missing for some donors at each locus, association tests included only the typed subset. In both the original and validation cohorts, the classifier was reported to diagnose cytomegalovirus status with high specificity and sensitivity. For the cohort, immune exposure information was limited to CMV serostatus. Because counts were too low, some 17 rarely observed V segments, including chromosome 9 orphons, were left out of the earlier analysis of 587 of the donors.

The cohort comprised approximately 700 healthy bone marrow donors. All cohort members were sampled while nominally healthy, although unrecorded immune exposures were likely present. The donor tested CMV seronegative and was one of the 352 seronegative cohort members. A peripheral blood sample was provided by each donor, and peripheral blood mononuclear cells were used for TCR beta sequencing. Genomic DNA was extracted from the blood cell samples with the Qiagen DNeasy Blood Extraction Kit. This receptor was identified in a man younger than 30 in good health and CMV-seronegative. Sequencing was performed on PBMCs. The rearrangement joined TRBV29-1 to TRBJ2-1; 7 central nucleotides agree with TRBD1. The bases are TGCAGCGTTGAAGAAGGGGGCAGTGAGCAGTTCTTC. Its translation reads: CSVEEGGSEQFF.